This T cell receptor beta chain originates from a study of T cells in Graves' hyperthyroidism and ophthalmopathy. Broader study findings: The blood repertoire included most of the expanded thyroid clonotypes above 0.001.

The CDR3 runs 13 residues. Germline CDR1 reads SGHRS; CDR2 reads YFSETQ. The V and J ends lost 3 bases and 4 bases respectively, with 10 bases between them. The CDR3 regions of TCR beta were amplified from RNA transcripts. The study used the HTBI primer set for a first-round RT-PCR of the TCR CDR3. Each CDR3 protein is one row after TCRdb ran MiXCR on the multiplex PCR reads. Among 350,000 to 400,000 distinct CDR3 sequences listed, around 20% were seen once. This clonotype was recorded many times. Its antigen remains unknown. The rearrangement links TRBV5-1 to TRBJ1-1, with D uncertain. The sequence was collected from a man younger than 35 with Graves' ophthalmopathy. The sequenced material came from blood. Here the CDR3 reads CASSYVLGTEAFF. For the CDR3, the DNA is TGCGCCAGCAGCTATGTACTGGGCACTGAAGCTTTCTTT.